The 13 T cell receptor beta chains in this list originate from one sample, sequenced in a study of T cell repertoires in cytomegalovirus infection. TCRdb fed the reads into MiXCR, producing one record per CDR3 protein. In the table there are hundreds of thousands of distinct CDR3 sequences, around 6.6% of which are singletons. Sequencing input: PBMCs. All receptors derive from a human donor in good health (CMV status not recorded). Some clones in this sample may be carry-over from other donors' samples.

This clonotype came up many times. The CDR3 spells CASSPRGGLNYGYTF. CDR3 in DNA: TGTGCCAGCAGCCCCCGAGGCGGACTAAACTATGGCTACACCTTC. The V gene is TRBV7-2, the J gene TRBJ1-2; D remains unclear. The length of the CDR3 is 15 residues. V lost 5 bases to trimming and J lost 2 bases, with 15 bases between them. The germline V gene has CDR1 SGHTA and CDR2 FQGNSA. Using reference TRBV7-2 and TRBJ1-2 for the parts outside the CDR3, the full variable domain is GAGVSQSPSNKVTEKGKDVELRCDPISGHTALYWYRQSLGQGLEFLIYFQGNSAPDKSGLPSDRFSAERTGGSVSTLTIQRTQQEDSAVYLCASSPRGGLNYGYTFGSGTRLTVV.

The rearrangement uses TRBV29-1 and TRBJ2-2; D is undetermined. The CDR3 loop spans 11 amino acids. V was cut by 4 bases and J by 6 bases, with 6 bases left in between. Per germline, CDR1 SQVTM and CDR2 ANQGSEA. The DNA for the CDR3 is TGCAGCGTTGCCGCCGCCGGGGAGCTGTTTTTT. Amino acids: CSVAAAGELFF.

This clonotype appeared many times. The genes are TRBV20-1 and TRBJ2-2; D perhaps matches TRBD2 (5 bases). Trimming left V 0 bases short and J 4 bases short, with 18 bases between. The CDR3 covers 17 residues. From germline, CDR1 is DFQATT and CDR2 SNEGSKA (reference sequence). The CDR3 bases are TGCAGTGCTAGAGATCAGATACTAGGGCCGGGCACCGGGGAGCTGTTTTTT. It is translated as CSARDQILGPGTGELFF.

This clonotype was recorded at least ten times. CDR3 DNA sequence: TGCAGTGCTAGAGATTATACTGAGACCGCGAGTTCACCCCTCCACTTT. It yields the protein CSARDYTETASSPLHF. The genes are TRBV20-1 and TRBJ1-6; D not resolved. This CDR3 contains 16 residues. The germline V gene encodes CDR1 DFQATT and CDR2 SNEGSKA (reference sequence). V lost 0 bases, J lost 9 bases, and 18 bases lay in between.

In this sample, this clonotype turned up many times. This chain's CDR3 is CASSFGQGKDYGYTF. DNA for the CDR3: TGTGCCAGCAGTTTTGGGCAGGGAAAAGACTATGGCTACACCTTC. The rearrangement uses TRBV28 and TRBJ1-2; TRBD1 might be the D (5 bases). Trimming took off 3 bases at V and 3 bases at J, with 14 bases between the two ends. CDR3 length equals 15 residues. The germline gives CDR1 MDHEN, CDR2 SYDVKM.

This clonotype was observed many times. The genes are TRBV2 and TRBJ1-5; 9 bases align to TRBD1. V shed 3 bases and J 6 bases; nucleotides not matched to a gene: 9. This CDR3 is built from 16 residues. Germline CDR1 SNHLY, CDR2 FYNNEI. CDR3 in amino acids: CASSDPPQGASQPQHF. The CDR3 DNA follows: TGTGCCAGCAGTGACCCCCCACAGGGGGCTAGTCAGCCCCAGCATTTT.

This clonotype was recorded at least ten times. The CDR3 region has the DNA TGTGCCAGCAGCTTAGCGCAGGGACTAGCGGGGGGGACAGATACGCAGTATTTT. It encodes CASSLAQGLAGGTDTQYF. V usage is TRBV7-2 and J usage is TRBJ2-3, with 16 bases matching TRBD2. The ends lost 0 bases at V and 3 bases at J; junction bases unmatched: 3. There are 18 residues in the CDR3. Per the germline V gene, CDR1 is SGHTA and CDR2 is FQGNSA.

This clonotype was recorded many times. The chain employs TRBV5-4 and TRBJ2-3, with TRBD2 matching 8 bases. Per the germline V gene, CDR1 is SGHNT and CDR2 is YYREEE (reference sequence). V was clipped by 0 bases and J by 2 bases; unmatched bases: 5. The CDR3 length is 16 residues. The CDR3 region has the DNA TGTGCCAGCAGCTTGGGAGCGGGGGTCTCCACAGATACGCAGTATTTT. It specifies CASSLGAGVSTDTQYF.

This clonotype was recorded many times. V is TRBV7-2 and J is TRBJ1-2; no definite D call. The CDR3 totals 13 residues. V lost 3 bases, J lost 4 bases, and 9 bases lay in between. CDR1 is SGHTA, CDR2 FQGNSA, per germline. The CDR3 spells CASSFERAYGYTF. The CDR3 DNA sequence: TGTGCCAGCAGCTTTGAGAGGGCCTATGGCTACACCTTC.

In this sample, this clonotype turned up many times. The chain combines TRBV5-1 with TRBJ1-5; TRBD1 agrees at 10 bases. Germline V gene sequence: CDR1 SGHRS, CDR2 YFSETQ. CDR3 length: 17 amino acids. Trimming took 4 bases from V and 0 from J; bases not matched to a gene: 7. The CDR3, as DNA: TGCGCCAGCAGCCCCGGGACAGGGGCATATAGCAATCAGCCCCAGCATTTT. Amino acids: CASSPGTGAYSNQPQHF.

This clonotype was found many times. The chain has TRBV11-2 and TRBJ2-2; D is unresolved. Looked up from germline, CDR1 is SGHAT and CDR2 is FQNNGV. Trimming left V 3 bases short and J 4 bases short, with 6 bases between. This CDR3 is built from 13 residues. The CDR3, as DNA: TGTGCCAGCAGCTTCCAGCGCACCGGGGAGCTGTTTTTT. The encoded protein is CASSFQRTGELFF.

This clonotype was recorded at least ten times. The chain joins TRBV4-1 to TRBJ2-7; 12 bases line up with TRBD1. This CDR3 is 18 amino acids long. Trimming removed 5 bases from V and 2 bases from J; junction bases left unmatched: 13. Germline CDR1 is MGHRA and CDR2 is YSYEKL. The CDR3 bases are TGCGCCAGCAGCGCACCGGGACAGGGGGCGCGTGGGCCCTACGAGCAGTACTTC. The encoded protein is CASSAPGQGARGPYEQYF.

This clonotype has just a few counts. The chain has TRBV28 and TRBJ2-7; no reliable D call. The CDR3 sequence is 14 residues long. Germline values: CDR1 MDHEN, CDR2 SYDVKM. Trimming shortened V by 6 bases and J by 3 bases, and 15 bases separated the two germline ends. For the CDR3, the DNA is TGTGCCAGCAGCCTGATGATGAACAACTACGAGCAGTACTTC. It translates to CASSLMMNNYEQYF.